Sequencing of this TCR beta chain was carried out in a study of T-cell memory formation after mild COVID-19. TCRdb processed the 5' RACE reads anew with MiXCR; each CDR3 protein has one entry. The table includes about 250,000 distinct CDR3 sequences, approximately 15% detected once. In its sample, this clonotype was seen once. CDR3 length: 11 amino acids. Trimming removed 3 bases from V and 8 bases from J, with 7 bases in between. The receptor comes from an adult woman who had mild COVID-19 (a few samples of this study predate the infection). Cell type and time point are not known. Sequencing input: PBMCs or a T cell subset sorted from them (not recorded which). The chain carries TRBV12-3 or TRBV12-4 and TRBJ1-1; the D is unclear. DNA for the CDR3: TGTGCCAGCAGTTTTAGATGGGAAGCTTTCTTT. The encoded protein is CASSFRWEAFF.